What follows describes a single T cell receptor beta chain. These data belong to a study of blood T cells in healthy people across ages. Trimming removed 1 base from V and 8 bases from J; junction bases left unmatched: 21. CDR1 MDHEN and CDR2 SYDVKM come from the germline V gene. The CDR3 length is 19 residues. The second PCR ran about 6 to 11 cycles with a sample-barcoded 5' primer and J-beta primers. TCRdb used MiXCR to reprocess the 5' RACE reads, holding one entry per CDR3 protein. Of fewer than 1,200,000 distinct CDR3 sequences listed, approximately 25% were seen once; the top ten hold about 0.72%. This sample was also put to use in a study of T cells of mothers and their children.

The chain couples TRBV28 to TRBJ2-3; 7 nucleotides agree with TRBD1. Sequencing was performed on blood. The receptor's source is a girl aged 2 to 9 in good health. The CDR3 spells CASSLSPQDRTYNLGTQYF. CDR3 DNA: TGTGCCAGCAGTTTATCCCCTCAGGACAGGACCTATAACTTGGGTACGCAGTATTTT.